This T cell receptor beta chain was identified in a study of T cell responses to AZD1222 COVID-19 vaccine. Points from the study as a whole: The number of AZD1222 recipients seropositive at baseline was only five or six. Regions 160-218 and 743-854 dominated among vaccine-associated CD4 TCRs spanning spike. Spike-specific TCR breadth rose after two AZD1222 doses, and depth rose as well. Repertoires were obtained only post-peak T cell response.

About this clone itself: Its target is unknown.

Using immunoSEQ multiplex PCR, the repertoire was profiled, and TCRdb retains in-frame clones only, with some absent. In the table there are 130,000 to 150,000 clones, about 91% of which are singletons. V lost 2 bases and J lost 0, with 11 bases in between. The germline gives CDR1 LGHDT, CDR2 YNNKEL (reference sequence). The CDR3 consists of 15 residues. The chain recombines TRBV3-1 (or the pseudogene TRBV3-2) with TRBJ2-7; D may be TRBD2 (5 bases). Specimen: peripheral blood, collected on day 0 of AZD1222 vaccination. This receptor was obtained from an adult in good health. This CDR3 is CASSQTSSGSYEQYF. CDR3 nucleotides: TGTGCCAGCAGCCAAACGTCGAGCGGCTCCTACGAGCAGTACTTC.